The 26 T cell receptor beta chains below all came from one sample that was sequenced in a study of shared clonotypes between healthy human individuals. Using immunoSEQ multiplex PCR, the repertoire was profiled, and TCRdb retains in-frame clones only, with some absent. The sample holds roughly 640,000 clones, roughly 70% seen once. The sequenced sample was memory CD4+ T cells sorted from blood. Subset reported: CD45RA-negative fraction. The source of these receptors is a woman under 40 in good health.

The J gene is TRBJ2-1, the V gene TRBV29-1; D gene unclear. The CDR3 sequence is 12 residues long. CDR1 is SQVTM, CDR2 ANQGSEA, per germline. V was cut by 4 bases and J by 4 bases, with 8 bases left in between. CDR3 coding DNA: TGCAGCGTTGGTCTAGGATACAATGAGCAGTTCTTC. This encodes CSVGLGYNEQFF.

The gene calls are TRBV19 and TRBJ1-4; D is unresolved. The CDR3 covers 14 residues. V lost 7 bases to trimming and J lost 0 bases, with 9 bases between them. Looked up from germline, CDR1 is LNHDA and CDR2 is SQIVND (reference sequence). The CDR3 protein is CASTPGATNEKLFF. The CDR3 DNA reads TGTGCCAGTACCCCCGGTGCAACTAATGAAAAACTGTTTTTT.

The rearrangement uses TRBV15 and TRBJ1-3; no reliable D call. This CDR3 region has 15 residues. Germline-derived CDR1 and CDR2 are LNHNV and YYDKDF (reference sequence). The V end was cut by 0 bases, the J end by 1 base, with 7 bases between. CDR3 nucleotides: TGTGCCACCAGCAGAGATATGGGATCTGGAAACACCATATATTTT. Its protein is CATSRDMGSGNTIYF.

The chain employs TRBV4-2 and TRBJ2-5; D ambiguous. V gave up 0 bases and J gave up 2 bases, with 13 bases separating them. The germline CDR1 and CDR2 sequences are LGHNA and YNFKEQ. The CDR3 length is 16 residues. In DNA, the CDR3 is TGTGCCAGCAGCCAAGATCTGACCTGGGGACAAGAGACCCAGTACTTC. It is translated as CASSQDLTWGQETQYF.

This clone was found a few times. Other DNA sequences in the sample encode the same CDR3. CDR3 nucleotide sequence: TGTGCCAGCAGCGTCGCCTGGGGCACTGAAGCTTTCTTT. It is translated as CASSVAWGTEAFF. The rearrangement joins TRBV9 to TRBJ1-1; D remains unclear. V was trimmed by 2 bases and J by 4 bases, leaving 9 bases between them. This CDR3 contains 13 residues. Per the germline V gene, CDR1 is SGDLS and CDR2 is YYNGEE.

The V gene is TRBV10-3, the J gene TRBJ1-1, with 10 bases matching TRBD1. Germline values: CDR1 ENHRY, CDR2 SYGVKD. The CDR3 runs to 13 residues. Unmatched junction bases numbered 3, after V lost 10 bases and J lost 1 base. CDR3 sequence reads: CATWDRGNTEAFF. The CDR3, as DNA: TGTGCCACCTGGGACAGGGGGAACACTGAAGCTTTCTTT.

This chain uses TRBV11-3 with TRBJ2-3; a possible D gene is TRBD2 (6 bases). Germline CDR1 is SGHNT and CDR2 is YENEEA. V was pared by 0 bases and J by 10 bases, with 11 bases between. This CDR3 region has 13 residues. CDR3 residues: CASSLEVGGSQYF. The CDR3 coding sequence is TGTGCCAGCAGCTTAGAAGTGGGAGGATCGCAGTATTTT.

The chain recombines TRBV18 with TRBJ2-3; tentatively, D is TRBD1 (6 bases). CDR3 length equals 13 residues. Germline V lookup: CDR1 KGHSH, CDR2 LQKENI. The V end lost 6 bases, the J end lost 1 base, and 8 bases lay between the germline ends. In DNA form, the CDR3 reads TGTGCCAGCTCCAACAGGGGCACAGATACGCAGTATTTT. The encoded protein is CASSNRGTDTQYF.

The chain has TRBV10-2 and TRBJ2-7; 7 bases are a match to TRBD1. The V gene end was trimmed by 5 bases and the J gene end by 0 bases; junction bases not matched to a gene: 7. Germline assignment: CDR1 WSHSY and CDR2 SAAADI. The CDR3 has 15 amino acids. CDR3 region: CASSPPRQGSYEQYF. For the CDR3, the DNA is TGCGCCAGCAGTCCCCCGAGACAGGGCTCCTACGAGCAGTACTTC.

CDR3 sequence: CASREAGVSNEQFF. CDR3 bases: TGCGCCAGCAGAGAAGCGGGAGTCTCAAATGAGCAGTTCTTC. The chain combines TRBV10-2 with TRBJ2-1; TRBD2 agrees at 8 bases. The CDR3 extends over 14 amino acids. Germline V lookup: CDR1 WSHSY, CDR2 SAAADI. V gave up 6 bases and J gave up 7 bases; unmatched junction bases: 8.

The V call is TRBV5-1, the J call TRBJ2-2; 10 positions agree with TRBD2. This CDR3 spans 16 amino acids. The trim removed 4 bases at V and 3 bases at J, leaving 6 bases unmatched. CDR1 and CDR2 from the germline V gene are SGHRS and YFSETQ. CDR3 nucleotide sequence: TGCGCCAGCAGCACCGGGACTAGCGATTACACCGGGGAGCTGTTTTTT. It yields the protein CASSTGTSDYTGELFF.

The chain has TRBV19 and TRBJ2-2, with D tentatively TRBD2 (5 bases). From germline, CDR1 is LNHDA and CDR2 SQIVND (reference sequence). This CDR3 has 15 amino acids. V dropped 5 bases and J dropped 6 bases, with 16 bases sitting between them. CDR3: CASSPFGGRPGELFF. The CDR3 DNA follows: TGTGCCAGTAGTCCCTTCGGCGGGCGACCCGGGGAGCTGTTTTTT.

CDR3 protein: CATSRESGRVTDTQYF. Written as DNA, the CDR3 is TGTGCCACCAGCAGAGAGTCCGGCAGGGTTACAGATACGCAGTATTTT. The chain is built from TRBV15 and TRBJ2-3, with D maybe TRBD1 (5 bases). The length of the CDR3 is 16 residues. Germline-derived CDR1 and CDR2 are LNHNV and YYDKDF (reference sequence). Trimming shortened V by 0 bases and J by 3 bases, and 13 bases separated the two germline ends.

CDR3 sequence reads: CASSPPSLAGGYEQYF. Here the CDR3 DNA reads TGTGCCAGCAGTCCCCCCTCGCTAGCGGGAGGTTACGAGCAGTACTTC. The rearrangement links TRBV28 to TRBJ2-7; TRBD2 aligns across 11 bases. Germline CDR1 reads MDHEN; CDR2 reads SYDVKM. Losses at the gene ends were 5 bases for V and 4 bases for J; bases not matched to a gene: 10. The CDR3 is made up of 16 amino acids.

This chain links TRBV28 with TRBJ1-4; no firm D call. Germline CDR1 and CDR2: MDHEN and SYDVKM. Trimming cost V 3 bases and J 6 bases, with 11 bases left between them. The CDR3 sequence is 14 residues long. CDR3 amino acids: CASSLRAPDEKLFF. For the CDR3, the DNA is TGTGCCAGCAGTTTGAGGGCGCCGGATGAAAAACTGTTTTTT.

This chain connects TRBV7-7 to TRBJ2-5; 10 positions agree with TRBD1. The end of the DNA fits TRBJ2-7 better, so the J call may be wrong. The CDR3 covers 14 residues. The germline V gene encodes CDR1 SSHAT and CDR2 FNYEAQ (reference sequence). Here the CDR3 DNA reads TGTGCCAGCAGCCCCGGGACAGGGGATCGCGAGCAGTACTTC. Residues: CASSPGTGDREQYF.

The chain carries TRBV15 and TRBJ1-1; D remains ambiguous. V shed 3 bases and J shed 1 base, with 12 bases lying between them. Germline assignment: CDR1 LNHNV and CDR2 YYDKDF (reference sequence). The CDR3 contains 15 residues. CDR3 bases: TGTGCCACCAGCAGTCGTAGGGATACGAACACTGAAGCTTTCTTT. Translated: CATSSRRDTNTEAFF.

About this clone: A single base separates this from a much larger clone, so it may be a read error. The identical CDR3 is also encoded by other nucleotide sequences in the sample. The rearrangement uses TRBV29-1 and TRBJ1-1; D ambiguous. This CDR3 comprises 12 residues. With 4 bases removed from V and 1 base from J, the gap between germline ends came to 7 bases. The germline V gene encodes CDR1 SQVTM and CDR2 ANQGSEA. DNA for the CDR3: TGCAGCGTTGCTTCCGGGAACACTGAAGCTTTCTTT. Its protein is CSVASGNTEAFF.

The chain links TRBV19 to TRBJ2-3, with D perhaps given as TRBD1 or TRBD2 (7 bases each). Trimming removed 6 bases from V and 3 bases from J, with 10 bases in between. The CDR3 consists of 13 residues. Per the germline V gene, CDR1 is LNHDA and CDR2 is SQIVND (reference sequence). CDR3 in DNA: TGTGCCAGTAGGCAGGGGGGGACAGATACGCAGTATTTT. Translating it yields CASRQGGTDTQYF.

This clone was counted a few times. The chain links TRBV4-1 to TRBJ1-5; D unresolved. This CDR3 region has 14 residues. V shed 5 bases and J shed 0 bases, with 8 bases lying between them. Germline V gene data show CDR1 as MGHRA and CDR2 as YSYEKL. The CDR3 loop reads CASSGRNSNQPQHF. CDR3 coding DNA: TGCGCCAGCAGCGGCAGGAATAGCAATCAGCCCCAGCATTTT.

This clone was observed once. The gene calls are TRBV29-1 and TRBJ2-7, with D possibly being TRBD2 (5 bases). Germline-derived CDR1 and CDR2 are SQVTM and ANQGSEA. The length of the CDR3 is 11 residues. V was shortened by 4 bases and J by 6 bases, with 10 bases between the two germline ends. The DNA for the CDR3 is TGCAGCGTTGTACGGGGAAGCGAGCAGTACTTC. This sequence encodes CSVVRGSEQYF.

The chain recombines TRBV6-1 with TRBJ1-1; a possible D gene is TRBD1 (6 bases). This CDR3 is built from 15 residues. Trimming took 4 bases from V and 0 from J, leaving 12 bases between them. Germline assignment: CDR1 MNHNS and CDR2 SASEGT. CDR3 coding DNA: TGTGCCAGCAGTGCGGGGGGGGGCCTGAACACTGAAGCTTTCTTT. Protein product: CASSAGGGLNTEAFF.

The chain joins TRBV2 to TRBJ2-4; D possibly corresponds to TRBD2 (6 bases). Germline assignment: CDR1 SNHLY and CDR2 FYNNEI. V was pared by 3 bases and J by 0 bases, with 9 bases between. CDR3 length equals 15 residues. CDR3 loop: CASSDGGLAKNIQYF. The DNA of the CDR3 is TGTGCCAGCAGTGATGGGGGACTAGCCAAAAACATTCAGTACTTC.

About this clone itself: This CDR3 is also generated by other DNA sequences in the sample. This chain links TRBV6-1 with TRBJ2-7; 8 positions agree with TRBD2. The CDR3 contains 15 residues. CDR1 and CDR2 from the germline V gene are MNHNS and SASEGT. V was clipped by 1 base and J by 4 bases; unmatched bases: 6. In DNA form, the CDR3 reads TGTGCCAGCAGTGAAGGCCCAGCGGGAGCTTACGAGCAGTACTTC. Its translation is CASSEGPAGAYEQYF.

The V call is TRBV27, the J call TRBJ2-2; 13 bases are a match to TRBD2. The CDR3 has 18 residues. Germline loops: CDR1 MNHEY, CDR2 SMNVEV (reference sequence). V was pared by 0 bases and J by 3 bases, with 4 bases of the junction left unmatched. As DNA, the CDR3 is TGTGCCAGCAGTTTATCGCTCGGACTAGCGGGAGACACCGGGGAGCTGTTTTTT. The encoded protein is CASSLSLGLAGDTGELFF.

This clone came up once. The chain recombines TRBV2 with TRBJ1-4; D uncertain. CDR1 SNHLY and CDR2 FYNNEI come from the germline V gene. The germline V and J ends were trimmed by 0 bases and 5 bases, with 7 bases remaining between them. CDR3 length equals 14 residues. Here the CDR3 DNA reads TGTGCCAGCAGTGAAGCGCAACGCAATGAAAAACTGTTTTTT. This translates into CASSEAQRNEKLFF.